The 11 T cell receptor beta chains listed next were all sequenced from one sample in a study of technical replicates of blood from a handful of donors. The table came from immunoSEQ multiplex PCR; TCRdb's copy has only in-frame clones and leaves some out. Of about 70,000 clones listed, roughly 89% are singletons. Sequencing was done on a sample of T cells isolated from PBMCs. These receptors were collected from a human donor in good health.

V is TRBV7-8 and J is TRBJ2-7, with 9 bases lining up with TRBD2. From germline, CDR1 is SGHVS and CDR2 FQNEAQ. After removal of 7 bases from V and 2 bases from J, the junction contained 9 bases not matched to a gene. This CDR3 has 15 residues. The DNA for the CDR3 is TGTGCCAGCACCCCGGGAGTAGCGGGGGCCTACGAGCAGTACTTC. Translation gives CASTPGVAGAYEQYF.

The V and J genes are TRBV28 and TRBJ1-5; D uncertain. This CDR3 is 14 amino acids long. V lost 6 bases and J lost 5, with 14 bases in between. From germline, CDR1 is MDHEN and CDR2 SYDVKM. This CDR3 is CASRGREYYQPQHF. CDR3 sequence (DNA): TGTGCCAGCAGGGGAAGGGAGTATTATCAGCCCCAGCATTTT.

In this sample, this clone turned up many times. The chain employs TRBV2 and TRBJ2-1, with 9 nucleotides matching TRBD2. J lost 8 bases, V lost 7 bases, and 9 bases had no gene match. Germline CDR1 SNHLY, CDR2 FYNNEI. The CDR3 runs 14 residues. CDR3 in DNA: TGTGCCAGCATGGGGCGGGAGGGGGGCGATGAGCAGTTCTTC. Translating gives CASMGREGGDEQFF. The whole variable domain, filled in from reference TRBV2 and TRBJ2-1, reads EPEVTQTPSHQVTQMGQEVILRCVPISNHLYFYWYRQILGQKVEFLVSFYNNEISEKSEIFDDQFSVERPDGSNFTLKIRSTKLEDSAMYFCASMGREGGDEQFFGPGTRLTVL.

The rearrangement uses TRBV18 and TRBJ1-5; 7 nucleotides line up with TRBD1. The V segment lost 11 bases and the J segment 3 bases; nucleotides outside the gene matches: 7. The CDR3 has 13 amino acids. Germline values: CDR1 KGHSH, CDR2 LQKENI. In nucleotides, the CDR3 is TGTGCCGGGACACAGGGGATCAATCAGCCCCAGCATTTT. Amino acid sequence: CAGTQGINQPQHF.

V gene TRBV9 combines with J gene TRBJ2-7, with 8 bases matching TRBD1. The germline gives CDR1 SGDLS, CDR2 YYNGEE. The CDR3 is 15 residues long. With V trimmed by 3 bases and J by 3 bases, 8 bases remained unmatched. CDR3 bases: TGTGCCAGCAGCGCTGGAGGACAGGGAGTCTACGAGCAGTACTTC. Encoded protein: CASSAGGQGVYEQYF. Full variable domain (outside the CDR3, taken from reference TRBV9 and TRBJ2-7): DSGVTQTPKHLITATGQRVTLRCSPRSGDLSVYWYQQSLDQGLQFLIQYYNGEERAKGNILERFSAQQFPDLHSELNLSSLELGDSALYFCASSAGGQGVYEQYFGPGTRLTVT.

V usage is TRBV7-2 and J usage is TRBJ1-2; D unresolved. The CDR3 extends over 11 amino acids. Germline V gene data show CDR1 as SGHTA and CDR2 as FQGNSA. V was trimmed by 5 bases and J by 4 bases, leaving 5 bases between them. The CDR3 protein is CASSPLYGYTF. In DNA, the CDR3 is TGTGCCAGCAGCCCTCTCTATGGCTACACCTTC.

To note about this clone: A junction boundary mismatches the germline segment, possibly from a read error. V and J are TRBV7-7 and TRBJ2-7; 8 bases map to TRBD2. This CDR3 spans 16 amino acids. Per the germline V gene, CDR1 is SSHAT and CDR2 is FNYEAQ (reference sequence). The CDR3 sequence is CASSPDPSAGVHEQYF. The DNA of the CDR3 is TGTGCTAGCAGCCCAGACCCTTCAGCGGGAGTTCACGAGCAGTACTTC.

The chain links TRBV13 to TRBJ1-1, with 8 nucleotides matching TRBD1. Trimming cost V 4 bases and J 6 bases; bases outside gene matches: 13. CDR3 length: 16 amino acids. Per the germline V gene, CDR1 is PRHDT and CDR2 is FYEKMQ (reference sequence). CDR3 coding DNA: TGTGCCAGCAGCTCGGGTCCTGGACAGGGAAAGCCTGAAGCTTTCTTT. Its protein product is CASSSGPGQGKPEAFF.

This chain connects TRBV7-8 to TRBJ2-7; TRBD1 might be the D (6 bases). The CDR3 sequence is 14 residues long. Looked up from germline, CDR1 is SGHVS and CDR2 is FQNEAQ. V was trimmed by 0 bases and J by 5 bases, leaving 11 bases between them. CDR3 sequence reads: CASSLAGAIHEQYF. The DNA of the CDR3 is TGTGCCAGCAGCTTAGCGGGGGCTATCCACGAGCAGTACTTC.

The V gene is TRBV6-1, the J gene TRBJ1-1; D remains unclear. Germline V gene data show CDR1 as MNHNS and CDR2 as SASEGT. V was cut by 1 base and J by 1 base, with 7 bases left in between. There are 14 residues in the CDR3. CDR3 region: CASSEGGENTEAFF. CDR3 nucleotides: TGTGCCAGCAGTGAAGGAGGTGAGAACACTGAAGCTTTCTTT.

This chain uses TRBV5-6 with TRBJ2-7, with TRBD2 as a possible D gene (5 bases). This CDR3 spans 12 amino acids. V shed 2 bases and J shed 6 bases, with 9 bases lying between them. The germline CDR1 and CDR2 sequences are SGHDT and YYEEEE. CDR3 coding DNA: TGTGCCAGCAGCTTCCTAGCCGGCGAGCAGTACTTC. It encodes CASSFLAGEQYF.